This TCR beta chain was identified during a study of OX40 agonist ivuxolimab in advanced cancers. Of note for this clone: Its antigen is not identified.

The repertoire was sequenced with immunoSEQ multiplex PCR; TCRdb's copy has only in-frame clones and lacks some. Of approximately 88,000 clones in the sample, over 75% were seen once. The CDR3 runs 16 residues. Trimming removed 0 bases at V and 2 bases at J, with 14 bases between. Per germline, CDR1 SGHDT and CDR2 YYEEEE. The study's findings and limits: Doses of 0.1 to 3.0 mg/kg were accompanied by clonal expansion of CD4+ and CD8+ blood T cells by week 6. Nonresponders included some who also had low normalized T-cell clonal expansion.

The chain has TRBV5-6 and TRBJ1-2, with TRBD1 as a possible D gene (5 bases). This clonotype was obtained from an adult with an advanced solid tumor such as melanoma, head and neck, liver or kidney cancer. The sample in question was CD4+ or CD8+ T cells sorted from blood, obtained in a trial of the OX40 agonist ivuxolimab. The CDR3 DNA follows: TGTGCCAGCAGCTTGGACGGGGGAGATAAAAACTATGGCTACACCTTC. The encoded protein is CASSLDGGDKNYGYTF. The full variable domain, with the rest looked up from reference TRBV5-6 and TRBJ1-2, is DAGVTQSPTHLIKTRGQQVTLRCSPKSGHDTVSWYQQALGQGPQFIFQYYEEEERQRGNFPDRFSGHQFPNYSSELNVNALLLGDSALYLCASSLDGGDKNYGYTFGSGTRLTVV.